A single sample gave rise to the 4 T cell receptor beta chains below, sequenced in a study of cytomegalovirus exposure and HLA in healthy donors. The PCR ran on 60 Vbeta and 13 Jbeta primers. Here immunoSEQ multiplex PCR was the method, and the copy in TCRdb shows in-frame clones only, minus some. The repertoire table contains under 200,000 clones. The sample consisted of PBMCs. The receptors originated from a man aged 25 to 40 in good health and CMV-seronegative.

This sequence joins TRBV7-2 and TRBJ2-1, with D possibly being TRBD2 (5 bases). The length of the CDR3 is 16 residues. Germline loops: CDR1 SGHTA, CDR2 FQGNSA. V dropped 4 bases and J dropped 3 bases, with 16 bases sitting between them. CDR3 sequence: CASSSGPAGLYNEQFF. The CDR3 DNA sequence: TGTGCCAGCAGCTCCGGACCCGCGGGCCTCTACAATGAGCAGTTCTTC.

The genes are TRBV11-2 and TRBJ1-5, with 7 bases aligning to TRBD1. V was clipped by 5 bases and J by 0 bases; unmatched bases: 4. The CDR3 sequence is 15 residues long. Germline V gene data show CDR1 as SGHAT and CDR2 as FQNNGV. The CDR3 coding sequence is TGTGCCAGCAGCGAACAGGGGAATAGCAATCAGCCCCAGCATTTT. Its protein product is CASSEQGNSNQPQHF.

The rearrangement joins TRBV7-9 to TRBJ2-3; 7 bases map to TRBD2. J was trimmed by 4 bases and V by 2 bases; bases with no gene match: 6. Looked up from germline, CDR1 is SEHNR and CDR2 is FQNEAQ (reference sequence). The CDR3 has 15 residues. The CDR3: CASSLRSSGADTQYF. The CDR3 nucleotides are TGTGCCAGCAGCTTAAGATCTAGCGGTGCAGATACGCAGTATTTT.

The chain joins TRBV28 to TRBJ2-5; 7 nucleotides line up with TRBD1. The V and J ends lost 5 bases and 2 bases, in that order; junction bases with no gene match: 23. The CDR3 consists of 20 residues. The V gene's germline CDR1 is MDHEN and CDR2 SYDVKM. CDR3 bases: TGTGCCAGCAGTCCACCCGCAGGGGGACAGATAATACTCCTACAAGAGACCCAGTACTTC. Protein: CASSPPAGGQIILLQETQYF.